This entry features one T cell receptor beta chain sequence. There are 12 residues in the CDR3. With 7 bases removed from V and 10 bases from J, the gap between germline ends came to 13 bases. The germline V gene encodes CDR1 LGHNT and CDR2 FRNRAP. The source of the sample is a study of blood T cells in healthy people across ages. Peripheral blood samples of about 10 milliliters were drawn from each donor. A J-beta primer mix and a sample-barcoded 5' primer were used in a second PCR of roughly 6 to 12 cycles. TCRdb used MiXCR to reprocess the 5' RACE reads, holding one entry per CDR3 protein. The profile shows some 880,000 distinct CDR3 sequences, roughly 40% of them singletons.

The receptor was isolated from a man between 18 and 35 years old in good health. The chain employs TRBV12-5 and TRBJ1-4; D not certain. Sequencing input: blood. The CDR3: CASAIGYAKLFF. The CDR3 nucleotides are TGTGCTAGTGCCATTGGGTATGCAAAACTGTTTTTT.